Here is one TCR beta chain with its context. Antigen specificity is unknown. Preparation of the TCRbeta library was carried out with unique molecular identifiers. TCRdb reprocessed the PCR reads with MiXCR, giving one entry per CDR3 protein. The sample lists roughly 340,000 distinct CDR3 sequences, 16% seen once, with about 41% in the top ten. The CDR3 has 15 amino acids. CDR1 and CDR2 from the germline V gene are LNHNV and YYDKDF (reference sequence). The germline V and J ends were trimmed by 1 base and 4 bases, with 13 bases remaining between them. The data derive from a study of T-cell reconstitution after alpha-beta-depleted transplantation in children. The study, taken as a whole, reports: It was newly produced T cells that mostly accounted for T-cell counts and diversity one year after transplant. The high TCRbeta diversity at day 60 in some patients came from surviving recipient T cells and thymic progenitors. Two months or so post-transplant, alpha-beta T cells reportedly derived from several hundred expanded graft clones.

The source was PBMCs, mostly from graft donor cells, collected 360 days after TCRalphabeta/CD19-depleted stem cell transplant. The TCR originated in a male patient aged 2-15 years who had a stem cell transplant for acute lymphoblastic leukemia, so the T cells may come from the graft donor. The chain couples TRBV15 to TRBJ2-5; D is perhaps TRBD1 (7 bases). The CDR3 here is CATSRVGRGVETQYF. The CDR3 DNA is TGTGCCACCAGCAGAGTCGGCAGGGGGGTAGAGACCCAGTACTTC.